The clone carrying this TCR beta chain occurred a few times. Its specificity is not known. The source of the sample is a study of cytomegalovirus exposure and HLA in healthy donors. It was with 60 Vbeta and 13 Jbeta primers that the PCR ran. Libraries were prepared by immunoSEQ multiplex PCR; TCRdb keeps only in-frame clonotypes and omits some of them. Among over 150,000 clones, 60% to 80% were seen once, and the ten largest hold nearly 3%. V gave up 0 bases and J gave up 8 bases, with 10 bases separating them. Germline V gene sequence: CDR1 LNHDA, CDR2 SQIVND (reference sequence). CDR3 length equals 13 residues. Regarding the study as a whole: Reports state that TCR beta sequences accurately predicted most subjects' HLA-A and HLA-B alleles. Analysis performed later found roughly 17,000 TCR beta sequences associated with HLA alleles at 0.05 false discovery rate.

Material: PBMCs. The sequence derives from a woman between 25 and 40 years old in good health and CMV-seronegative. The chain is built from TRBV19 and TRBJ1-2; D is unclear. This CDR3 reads CASSIDLSRGYTF. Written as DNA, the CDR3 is TGTGCCAGTAGTATAGATCTATCCAGGGGCTACACCTTC.